A selection of T cell receptor beta chains follows, all from one sample in a study of shared clonotypes between healthy human individuals. Profiling relied on immunoSEQ multiplex PCR, and the TCRdb table lists in-frame clones only, not all of them. Of some 1,900,000 clones in the sample, approximately 94% were seen once. The specimen sequenced was naive CD8+ T cells sorted from blood. All receptors come from a man aged 18 to 30 in good health. Both conserved end residues are part of each CDR3. The D gene is left open where the match is weak. Rows may omit the clone size; those that give it use once, few, many or a size class.

CDR3: CASSDQRGAQETQYF; DNA: TGCGCCAGCAGTGACCAGCGGGGGGCTCAAGAGACCCAGTACTTC; size: .; V: TRBV10-2; J: TRBJ2-5; D: TRBD2
CDR3: CASSAGDATTLHF; DNA: TGTGCCAGCAGCGCCGGGGACGCTACGACCCTCCACTTT; size: .; V: TRBV9; J: TRBJ1-6; D: .
CDR3: CASSPPGLGHNEQFF; DNA: TGTGCCAGCAGTCCCCCGGGACTAGGCCACAATGAGCAGTTCTTC; size: .; V: TRBV7-9; J: TRBJ2-1; D: TRBD2
CDR3: CASIHGTGHYEQYF; DNA: TGTGCCAGCATCCACGGGACAGGTCACTACGAGCAGTACTTC; size: once; V: TRBV6-1; J: TRBJ2-7; D: TRBD1
CDR3: CASSESASGGYQETQYF; DNA: TGTGCCAGCAGTGAATCGGCTAGCGGGGGTTACCAAGAGACCCAGTACTTC; size: .; V: TRBV2; J: TRBJ2-5; D: TRBD2
CDR3: CASSYLMGGFSNEQFF; DNA: TGTGCCAGCAGCTACCTCATGGGGGGTTTTTCAAATGAGCAGTTCTTC; size: .; V: TRBV6-5; J: TRBJ2-1; D: .
CDR3: CASSVRAGSSYNEQFF; DNA: TGTGCCAGCAGTGTCCGAGCGGGAAGCTCCTACAATGAGCAGTTCTTC; size: .; V: TRBV6-1; J: TRBJ2-1; D: TRBD2
CDR3: CASAWGAEQYF; DNA: TGTGCCAGCGCTTGGGGGGCCGAGCAGTACTTC; size: .; V: TRBV19; J: TRBJ2-7; D: .
CDR3: CASSLRDTEAFF; DNA: TGTGCCAGCAGTCTCCGGGACACTGAAGCTTTCTTT; size: .; V: TRBV28; J: TRBJ1-1; D: .
CDR3: CASSSFPDGKGTEAFF; DNA: TGTGCCAGCAGCTCATTCCCAGACGGTAAGGGCACTGAAGCTTTCTTT; size: once; V: TRBV7-9; J: TRBJ1-1; D: .
CDR3: CASSYLSDGYTF; DNA: TGTGCCAGCAGTTACCTATCGGATGGCTACACCTTC; size: .; V: TRBV5-6; J: TRBJ1-2; D: .
CDR3: CASSARQGPAYNEQFF; DNA: TGTGCCAGCAGCGCCAGACAGGGTCCGGCCTACAATGAGCAGTTCTTC; size: .; V: TRBV7-9; J: TRBJ2-1; D: TRBD1
CDR3: CASSQPNQETQYF; DNA: TGTGCCAGCAGCCAACCGAACCAAGAGACCCAGTACTTC; size: .; V: TRBV7-9; J: TRBJ2-5; D: .
CDR3: CASSERSASTDTQYF; DNA: TGTGCCAGCAGTGAACGTAGCGCGAGCACAGATACGCAGTATTTT; size: .; V: TRBV25-1; J: TRBJ2-3; D: .
CDR3: CASSESNLHTQYF; DNA: TGCGCCAGCAGTGAGTCGAACCTTCATACGCAGTATTTT; size: once; V: TRBV10-2; J: TRBJ2-3; D: .
CDR3: CASSSKGQAPSGTIYF; DNA: TGTGCCAGCAGCTCCAAGGGACAGGCGCCCTCCGGCACCATATATTTT; size: .; V: TRBV7-9; J: TRBJ1-3; D: TRBD1
CDR3: CASSQRNSGSTEAFF; DNA: TGTGCCAGCAGCCAAAGGAACAGTGGAAGTACTGAAGCTTTCTTT; size: once; V: TRBV14; J: TRBJ1-1; D: .
CDR3: CASSSNSYEQYF; DNA: TGTGCCAGCAGTTCGAACTCCTACGAGCAGTACTTC; size: .; V: TRBV5-4; J: TRBJ2-7; D: .
CDR3: CASSFTTSETDTQYF; DNA: TGTGCCAGCAGCTTCACGACTAGCGAAACAGATACGCAGTATTTT; size: once; V: TRBV7-2; J: TRBJ2-3; D: TRBD2
CDR3: CASSTSGGVSSYNEQFF; DNA: TGTGCCAGCTCGACTAGCGGGGGGGTTAGCTCCTACAATGAGCAGTTCTTC; size: .; V: TRBV18; J: TRBJ2-1; D: TRBD2
CDR3: CASSLGQGTSEAFF; DNA: TGTGCCAGCAGTCTCGGACAGGGCACGTCTGAAGCTTTCTTT; size: .; V: TRBV6-5; J: TRBJ1-1; D: TRBD1
CDR3: CASSDPGSGSPGGYTF; DNA: TGTGCCAGCAGTGACCCGGGTTCAGGGTCCCCGGGAGGCTACACCTTC; size: .; V: TRBV2; J: TRBJ1-2; D: .